The 19 T cell receptor beta chains below were found in one sample sequenced in a study of cytomegalovirus exposure and HLA in healthy donors. PCR amplification relied on 60 Vbeta primers (plus 13 Jbeta primers). Here immunoSEQ multiplex PCR was the method, and the copy in TCRdb shows in-frame clones only, minus some. Of approximately 220,000 clones listed, roughly 82% were seen once; the top ten hold around 6%. The sequencing sample was made of PBMCs. These receptors originate from a man aged 35 to 55 in good health and CMV-seropositive.

The chain has TRBV5-1 and TRBJ2-1; 7 bases map to TRBD1. CDR1 and CDR2 from the germline V gene are SGHRS and YFSETQ. The CDR3 spans 15 residues. The V gene end was trimmed by 4 bases and the J gene end by 3 bases; junction bases not matched to a gene: 7. This CDR3 reads CASSDTGAIYNEQFF. The CDR3 DNA sequence: TGCGCCAGCAGCGACACAGGGGCGATCTACAATGAGCAGTTCTTC.

The rearrangement uses TRBV6-1 and TRBJ1-3; D not resolved. CDR1 and CDR2 from the germline V gene are MNHNS and SASEGT. Trimming left V 0 bases short and J 3 bases short, with 15 bases between. This CDR3 spans 17 amino acids. CDR3 nucleotide sequence: TGTGCCAGCAGTGAAGCCCCACGTGAGGGATTTGGAAACACCATATATTTT. It yields the protein CASSEAPREGFGNTIYF.

The rearrangement links TRBV18 to TRBJ2-5; TRBD1 matches 10 bases. This CDR3 has 14 amino acids. With 5 bases clipped from V and 9 bases from J, the junction kept 9 bases outside the gene matches. The germline V gene encodes CDR1 KGHSH and CDR2 LQKENI. The CDR3 DNA reads TGTGCCAGCTCATCGGGACAGGGGCTGAAGGCCCAGTACTTC. Translating it yields CASSSGQGLKAQYF. The full variable domain, with the rest looked up from reference TRBV18 and TRBJ2-5, is NAGVMQNPRHLVRRRGQEARLRCSPMKGHSHVYWYRQLPEEGLKFMVYLQKENIIDESGMPKERFSAEFPKEGPSILRIQQVVRGDSAAYFCASSSGQGLKAQYFGPGTRLLVL.

The chain employs TRBV19 and TRBJ2-3, with 10 positions matching TRBD1. The trim removed 7 bases at V and 3 bases at J, leaving 7 bases unmatched. CDR1 and CDR2 from the germline V gene are LNHDA and SQIVND (reference sequence). The CDR3 totals 15 residues. CDR3 nucleotides: TGTGCCAGTACCCCGGGACAGGGGACGACAGATACGCAGTATTTT. It specifies CASTPGQGTTDTQYF.

The table lists this clone with a few counts. The chain joins TRBV25-1 to TRBJ2-7; unclear D gene. V was trimmed by 8 bases and J by 0 bases, leaving 5 bases between them. CDR3 length equals 11 residues. The germline V gene encodes CDR1 MGHDK and CDR2 SYGVNS. CDR3 amino acids: CASAISYEQYF. In DNA form, the CDR3 reads TGTGCCAGCGCTATCTCCTACGAGCAGTACTTC.

The chain carries TRBV5-4 and TRBJ2-1, with TRBD1 identical over 10 bases. The V gene's germline CDR1 is SGHNT and CDR2 YYREEE (reference sequence). Losses at the gene ends were 4 bases for V and 4 bases for J; bases not matched to a gene: 5. This CDR3 spans 15 amino acids. CDR3 residues: CASSTTGGRYNEQFF. CDR3 DNA: TGTGCCAGCAGCACGACAGGGGGCCGTTACAATGAGCAGTTCTTC.

This clone showed up just once. This rearrangement joins TRBV5-1 to TRBJ1-1, with D possibly matching TRBD1 (6 bases). CDR1 and CDR2 (germline): SGHRS, YFSETQ. V dropped 3 bases and J dropped 1 base, with 19 bases sitting between them. CDR3 length equals 17 residues. This CDR3 is CASSSLTQGKGNTEAFF. CDR3 sequence (DNA): TGCGCCAGCAGCTCTTTGACCCAGGGGAAGGGGAACACTGAAGCTTTCTTT.

The chain employs TRBV6-5 and TRBJ2-7, with a possible D match to TRBD2 (6 bases). Germline-derived CDR1 and CDR2 are MNHEY and SVGAGI. The CDR3 spans 13 residues. V was trimmed by 10 bases and J by 2 bases, leaving 15 bases between them. This chain's CDR3 is CATAAGVPYEQYF. The DNA of the CDR3 is TGTGCCACCGCAGCGGGTGTTCCCTACGAGCAGTACTTC.

The chain recombines TRBV4-2 with TRBJ2-3; a weak D match, TRBD2 (6 bases). V was trimmed by 8 bases and J by 3 bases, leaving 15 bases between them. The CDR3 consists of 14 residues. The germline CDR1 and CDR2 sequences are LGHNA and YNFKEQ. The CDR3 region has the DNA TGTGCCAGCGGGCCCCGGGCGGGGACAGATACGCAGTATTTT. It codes for CASGPRAGTDTQYF.

This chain joins TRBV19 and TRBJ1-4; D is ambiguous. V was pared by 7 bases and J by 0 bases, with 6 bases between. Germline assignment: CDR1 LNHDA and CDR2 SQIVND (reference sequence). The CDR3 is 13 residues long. The CDR3 spells CASMGPTNEKLFF. CDR3 bases: TGTGCCAGTATGGGCCCAACTAATGAAAAACTGTTTTTT.

The rearrangement joins TRBV19 to TRBJ2-1, with TRBD2 identical over 7 bases. This CDR3 spans 12 amino acids. From germline, CDR1 is LNHDA and CDR2 SQIVND (reference sequence). Germline trimming cut 5 bases from V and 12 bases from J; bases unmatched to any gene: 7. The CDR3 region is CASSDTSVGQFF. CDR3 in DNA: TGTGCCAGTAGTGATACTAGCGTAGGGCAGTTCTTC.

The genes are TRBV2 and TRBJ1-5; 7 bases agree with TRBD1. Germline-derived CDR1 and CDR2 are SNHLY and FYNNEI. The V segment lost 6 bases and the J segment 8 bases; nucleotides outside the gene matches: 7. The length of the CDR3 is 13 residues. The CDR3 here is CASSKQGREPQHF. For the CDR3, the DNA is TGTGCCAGCAGCAAACAGGGGCGGGAGCCCCAGCATTTT. The full variable domain, completed using reference TRBV2 and TRBJ1-5, is EPEVTQTPSHQVTQMGQEVILRCVPISNHLYFYWYRQILGQKVEFLVSFYNNEISEKSEIFDDQFSVERPDGSNFTLKIRSTKLEDSAMYFCASSKQGREPQHFGDGTRLSIL.

This chain joins TRBV14 and TRBJ2-2, with D perhaps TRBD1 (6 bases). This CDR3 has 15 residues. V was shortened by 2 bases and J by 4 bases, with 11 bases between the two germline ends. Germline V gene data show CDR1 as SGHDN and CDR2 as FVKESK. The CDR3: CASSQWGPGTGELFF. In DNA form, the CDR3 reads TGTGCCAGCAGCCAATGGGGGCCGGGCACCGGGGAGCTGTTTTTT.

This chain uses TRBV10-2 with TRBJ2-2; no clear D. The CDR3 sequence is 13 residues long. CDR1 WSHSY and CDR2 SAAADI come from the germline V gene. Trimming left V 4 bases short and J 3 bases short, with 6 bases between. The CDR3 DNA follows: TGCGCCAGCAGTGTTACAGACACCGGGGAGCTGTTTTTT. Protein sequence: CASSVTDTGELFF.

The chain combines TRBV5-1 with TRBJ2-5, with 10 bases lining up with TRBD2. V lost 4 bases, J lost 4 bases, and 10 bases stayed unmatched. Germline V lookup: CDR1 SGHRS, CDR2 YFSETQ. The CDR3 is 16 amino acids. CDR3 sequence reads: CASSSGLAAYSETQYF. CDR3 sequence (DNA): TGCGCCAGCAGCAGTGGACTAGCGGCCTATTCAGAGACCCAGTACTTC. Full variable domain (rest looked up from reference TRBV5-1 and TRBJ2-5): KAGVTQTPRYLIKTRGQQVTLSCSPISGHRSVSWYQQTPGQGLQFLFEYFSETQRNKGNFPGRFSGRQFSNSRSEMNVSTLELGDSALYLCASSSGLAAYSETQYFGPGTRLLVL.

The V and J genes are TRBV5-1 and TRBJ2-3, with 11 bases identical to TRBD2. CDR3 length: 19 amino acids. Trimming took 0 bases from V and 2 from J; bases not matched to a gene: 11. Germline V lookup: CDR1 SGHRS, CDR2 YFSETQ. This chain's CDR3 is CASSLASPRTSGFTDTQYF. In DNA, the CDR3 is TGCGCCAGCAGCTTGGCAAGCCCTCGGACTAGCGGGTTCACAGATACGCAGTATTTT. Variable domain in full (rest from reference TRBV5-1 and TRBJ2-3): KAGVTQTPRYLIKTRGQQVTLSCSPISGHRSVSWYQQTPGQGLQFLFEYFSETQRNKGNFPGRFSGRQFSNSRSEMNVSTLELGDSALYLCASSLASPRTSGFTDTQYFGPGTRLTVL.

This chain links TRBV10-3 with TRBJ1-3; D remains unclear. In germline, CDR1 is ENHRY, CDR2 SYGVKD. Trimming stripped 8 bases from V and 0 bases from J, with 11 bases between. The CDR3 consists of 14 residues. The DNA for the CDR3 is TGTGCCATCTCGGACTTTGACTCTGGAAACACCATATATTTT. It encodes CAISDFDSGNTIYF.

The chain is built from TRBV7-6 and TRBJ2-7; possible D gene TRBD1, 6 bases. Germline CDR1 reads SGHVS; CDR2 reads FNYEAQ. V gave up 5 bases and J gave up 1 base, with 18 bases separating them. This CDR3 comprises 16 residues. The CDR3: CASSGNPGHRSYEQYV. CDR3 nucleotides: TGTGCCAGCAGCGGAAACCCGGGACACCGGTCCTACGAGCAGTACGTC.

This clone was observed a single time. The V and J genes are TRBV7-3 and TRBJ1-1; 8 nucleotides align to TRBD1. This CDR3 is built from 16 residues. The ends lost 0 bases at V and 5 bases at J; junction bases unmatched: 8. Looked up from germline, CDR1 is SGHTA and CDR2 is FQGTGA. CDR3 sequence (DNA): TGTGCCAGCAGCTTAACGATAGGGCAGGGGGCGACTGAAGCTTTCTTT. Its protein product is CASSLTIGQGATEAFF.